This T cell receptor (beta chain) derives from a study of tumor-infiltrating lymphocytes in localized non-small cell lung cancer. Data came from immunoSEQ multiplex PCR; TCRdb stores just in-frame clones and leaves some out. The sample has about 13,000 clones; about 71% are singletons. The TCR comes from a human donor with non-small cell lung cancer. Sample: lung tumor tissue.

The CDR3 sequence: CASSPRDGGYTF. The DNA of the CDR3 is TGTGCCAGCTCACCCCGGGACGGCGGCTACACCTTC. This chain uses TRBV18 with TRBJ1-2; TRBD1 might be the D (5 bases). The CDR3 runs 12 residues. V lost 3 bases to trimming and J lost 8 bases, with 10 bases between them. Germline V lookup: CDR1 KGHSH, CDR2 LQKENI.